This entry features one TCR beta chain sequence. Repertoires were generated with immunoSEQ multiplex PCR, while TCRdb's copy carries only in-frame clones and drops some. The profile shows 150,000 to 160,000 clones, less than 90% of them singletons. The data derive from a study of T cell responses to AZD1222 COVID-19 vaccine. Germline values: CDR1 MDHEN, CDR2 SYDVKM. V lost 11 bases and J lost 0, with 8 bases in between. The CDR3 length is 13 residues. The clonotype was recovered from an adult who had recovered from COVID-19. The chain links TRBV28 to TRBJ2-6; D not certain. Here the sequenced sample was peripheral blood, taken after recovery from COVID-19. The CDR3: CALHSSGANVLTF. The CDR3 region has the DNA TGTGCCCTACATAGCTCTGGGGCCAACGTCCTGACTTTC.